The 7 T cell receptor beta chains in this list originate from one sample, sequenced in a study of beta chain features in type 1 diabetes. The study, taken as a whole, reports: Among patients with Type 1 diabetes, TCRB CDR3s were moderately but significantly shorter in every one of the four CD4+ subsets.

The investigators reverse transcribed all of the isolated RNA, so they sequenced expressed TCRB transcripts. The method was immunoSEQ multiplex PCR; TCRdb's version includes in-frame clones alone and lacks a portion of them. The profile shows more than 150,000 clones, around 9.7% of them singletons. Their antigens remain unidentified. The sequencing sample was made of central memory CD4+ T cells from blood. The source is a woman in her twenties or thirties with type 1 diabetes.

This clone was observed a handful of times. The CDR3 DNA reads TGTGCCAGCAACAAAGACAGGAACACTGAAGCTTTCTTT. Its protein product is CASNKDRNTEAFF. The rearrangement uses TRBV2 and TRBJ1-1; D is possibly TRBD1 (5 bases). V lost 7 bases, J lost 1 base, and 10 bases lay in between. CDR3 size: 13 residues. Germline CDR1 and CDR2: SNHLY and FYNNEI.

The gene calls are TRBV28 and TRBJ2-1; maybe TRBD1 (6 bases). V was pared by 5 bases and J by 2 bases, with 13 bases between. This CDR3 is 15 amino acids long. The germline gives CDR1 MDHEN, CDR2 SYDVKM. As DNA, the CDR3 is TGTGCCAGCAGTAGAATAGACAGGACCTACAATGAGCAGTTCTTC. This codes for CASSRIDRTYNEQFF.

The chain carries TRBV7-6 and TRBJ2-7; D is perhaps TRBD1 (5 bases). Germline V CDR1 and CDR2: SGHVS, FNYEAQ. V was clipped by 6 bases and J by 1 base, with 7 bases between them. The CDR3 sequence is 12 residues long. In nucleotides, the CDR3 is TGTGCCAGCAGTAGGACATCCTACGAGCAGTACTTC. It encodes CASSRTSYEQYF.

A few counts support this clone. The chain employs TRBV25-1 and TRBJ2-7, with 7 bases identical to TRBD1. CDR3 length: 15 residues. Looked up from germline, CDR1 is MGHDK and CDR2 is SYGVNS. V was clipped by 2 bases and J by 5 bases; unmatched bases: 9. The CDR3 sequence: CASSETLKGTDEQYF. In nucleotides, the CDR3 is TGTGCCAGCAGTGAAACCTTAAAAGGGACAGACGAGCAGTACTTC.

This clone turned up a few times. The rearrangement joins TRBV4-1 to TRBJ2-7; no reliable D call. The germline V gene has CDR1 MGHRA and CDR2 YSYEKL. There are 13 residues in the CDR3. Between the trimmed V and J ends, which lost 4 bases and 4 bases, there was a span of 11 bases. CDR3 sequence reads: CASSLTGLYEQYF. The CDR3 DNA is TGCGCCAGCAGCCTTACGGGTCTATACGAGCAGTACTTC.

A word on this clone: A junction end diverges from the germline sequence, so it may reflect a read error. The chain links TRBV7-7 to TRBJ2-7; weak D call: TRBD2 (6 bases). The germline CDR1 and CDR2 sequences are SSHAT and FNYEAQ (reference sequence). CDR3 length: 15 residues. DNA for the CDR3: TGTGCTAGCAGCTTAGCTCAGGGAGGAGGCTACGAGCAGTACTTC. Its protein product is CASSLAQGGGYEQYF.

The chain is built from TRBV29-1 and TRBJ2-7, with TRBD1 as a possible D gene (5 bases). The germline CDR1 and CDR2 sequences are SQVTM and ANQGSEA. This CDR3 spans 13 amino acids. V lost 6 bases to trimming and J lost 5 bases, with 17 bases between them. The CDR3 DNA is TGCAGCGTCCAGGACAAGGGTGGGCACGAGCAGTACTTC. Translation: CSVQDKGGHEQYF.